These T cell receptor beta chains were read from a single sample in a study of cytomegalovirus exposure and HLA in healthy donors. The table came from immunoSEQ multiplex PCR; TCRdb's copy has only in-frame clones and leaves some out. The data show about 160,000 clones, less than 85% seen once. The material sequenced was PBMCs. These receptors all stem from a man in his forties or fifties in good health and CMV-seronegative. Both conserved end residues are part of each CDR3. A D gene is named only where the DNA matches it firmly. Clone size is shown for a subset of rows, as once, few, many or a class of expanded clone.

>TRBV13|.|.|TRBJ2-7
CASSLGRGSSYEQYF
TGTGCCAGCAGCTTGGGACGGGGGAGCTCCTACGAGCAGTACTTC
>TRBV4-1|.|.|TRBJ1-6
CASSQPAAHRDSPLHF
TGCGCCAGCAGCCAACCCGCCGCCCACAGGGATTCACCCCTCCACTTT
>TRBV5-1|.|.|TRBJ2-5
CASSSKGGAQETQYF
TGCGCCAGCAGCTCCAAGGGGGGGGCACAAGAGACCCAGTACTTC
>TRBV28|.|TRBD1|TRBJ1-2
CASSSPQGSYTF
TGTGCCAGCAGTTCCCCACAGGGGAGCTACACCTTC
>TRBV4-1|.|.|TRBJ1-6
CASSQDPGARNSPLHF
TGCGCCAGCAGCCAAGATCCAGGGGCGCGAAATTCACCCCTCCACTTT
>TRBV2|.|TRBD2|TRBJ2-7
CASRRSSGGKYEQYF
TGTGCCAGCAGGAGGTCTAGCGGGGGAAAGTACGAGCAGTACTTC
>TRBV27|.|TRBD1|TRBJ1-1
CASSFLARQGSEAFF
TGTGCCAGCAGTTTTCTCGCCCGACAGGGCTCTGAAGCTTTCTTT
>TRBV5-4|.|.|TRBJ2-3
CASSSWTDTDTQYF
TGTGCCAGCAGCTCGTGGACAGACACAGATACGCAGTATTTT
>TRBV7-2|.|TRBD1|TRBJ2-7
CASSLVTGVSAEQYF
TGTGCCAGCAGCTTAGTAACAGGGGTTTCGGCGGAGCAGTACTTC
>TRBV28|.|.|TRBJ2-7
CASSWDTLYEQYF
TGTGCCAGCAGTTGGGACACCCTCTACGAGCAGTACTTC
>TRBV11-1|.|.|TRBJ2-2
CASSPEDTGELFF
TGTGCCAGCAGCCCAGAGGACACCGGGGAGCTGTTTTTT
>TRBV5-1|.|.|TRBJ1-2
CASSKEDRSESYTF
TGCGCCAGCAGCAAGGAAGACAGGAGCGAAAGCTACACCTTC
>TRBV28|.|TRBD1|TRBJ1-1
CASKSGGRAFF
TGTGCCAGCAAATCAGGGGGGCGAGCTTTCTTT
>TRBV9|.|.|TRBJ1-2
CASSPPRGGYTF
TGTGCCAGCAGCCCCCCTCGGGGTGGCTACACCTTC
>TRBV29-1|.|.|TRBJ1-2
CSVEVRRAYTF
TGCAGCGTTGAAGTAAGGCGGGCCTACACCTTC
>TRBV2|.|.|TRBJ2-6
CASSSRAGANVLTF
TGTGCCAGCAGTTCCAGGGCCGGGGCCAACGTCCTGACTTTC
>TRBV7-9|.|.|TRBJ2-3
CASSLYGTSTDTQYF
TGTGCCAGCAGCTTATACGGGACTAGCACAGATACGCAGTATTTT
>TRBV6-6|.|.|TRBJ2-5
CASREPTSQETQYF
TGTGCCAGCAGAGAACCGACATCCCAAGAGACCCAGTACTTC
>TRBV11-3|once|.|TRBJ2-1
CASSLGAAGNEQFF
TGTGCCAGCAGCTTAGGAGCGGCGGGAAATGAGCAGTTCTTC
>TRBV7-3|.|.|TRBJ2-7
CASSSRTGEQYF
TGTGCCAGCAGCTCCAGGACGGGGGAGCAGTACTTC
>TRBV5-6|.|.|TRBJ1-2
CASSLGENYGYTF
TGTGCCAGCAGCTTGGGAGAAAACTATGGCTACACCTTC
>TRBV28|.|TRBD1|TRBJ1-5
CASSFTGEGNQPQHF
TGTGCCAGCAGTTTCACAGGGGAGGGCAATCAGCCCCAGCATTTT
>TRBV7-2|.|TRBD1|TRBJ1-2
CASSIAGGAGGYTF
TGTGCCAGCAGTATTGCAGGGGGCGCTGGTGGCTACACCTTC
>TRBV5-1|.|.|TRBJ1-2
CASSLSENCGYTF
TGCGCCAGCAGCTTGAGCGAAAATTGTGGCTACACCTTC
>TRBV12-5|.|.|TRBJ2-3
CASGLSGSLTDTQYF
TGTGCTAGTGGTTTGAGCGGGTCCCTCACAGATACGCAGTATTTT
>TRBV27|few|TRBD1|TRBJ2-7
CASSLMSGQGLYEQYF
TGTGCCAGCAGTTTAATGTCGGGACAGGGGCTGTACGAGCAGTACTTC
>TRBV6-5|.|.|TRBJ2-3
CASSRQRTDTQYF
TGTGCCAGCAGTCGACAGCGCACAGATACGCAGTATTTT
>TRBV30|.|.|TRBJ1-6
CAWSSGTLHF
TGTGCCTGGAGTTCCGGGACCCTCCACTTT
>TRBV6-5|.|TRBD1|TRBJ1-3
CASRDGTGSGNTIYF
TGTGCCAGCAGAGACGGGACAGGGTCAGGAAACACCATATATTTT
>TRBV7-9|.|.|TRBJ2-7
CSSSQQVLYEQYF
TGTTCCAGCAGCCAACAGGTACTCTACGAGCAGTACTTC
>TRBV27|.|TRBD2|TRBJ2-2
CASTNSGGDRELFF
TGTGCCAGCACCAATAGCGGGGGGGACAGGGAGCTGTTTTTT
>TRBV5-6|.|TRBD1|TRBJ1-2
CASSLDRGNYGYTF
TGTGCCAGCAGCTTGGACAGGGGGAACTATGGCTACACCTTC
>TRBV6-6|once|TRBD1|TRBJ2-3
CAGAGQGGTDTQYF
TGTGCCGGCGCGGGACAGGGAGGCACAGATACGCAGTATTTT
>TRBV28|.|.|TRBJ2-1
CASSFSTVNEQFF
TGTGCCAGCAGTTTTTCGACAGTCAATGAGCAGTTCTTC
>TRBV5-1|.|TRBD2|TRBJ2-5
CASSLAGGQRETQYF
TGCGCCAGCAGCTTGGCGGGGGGGCAACGAGAGACCCAGTACTTC
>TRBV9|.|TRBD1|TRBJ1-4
CASSGQPGQGSEKLFF
TGTGCCAGCAGCGGACAACCGGGACAGGGGAGTGAAAAACTGTTTTTT
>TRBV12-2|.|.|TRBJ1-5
CASRSRQGRNQPQHF
TGTGCAAGTCGCTCCCGACAGGGCCGGAATCAGCCCCAGCATTTT